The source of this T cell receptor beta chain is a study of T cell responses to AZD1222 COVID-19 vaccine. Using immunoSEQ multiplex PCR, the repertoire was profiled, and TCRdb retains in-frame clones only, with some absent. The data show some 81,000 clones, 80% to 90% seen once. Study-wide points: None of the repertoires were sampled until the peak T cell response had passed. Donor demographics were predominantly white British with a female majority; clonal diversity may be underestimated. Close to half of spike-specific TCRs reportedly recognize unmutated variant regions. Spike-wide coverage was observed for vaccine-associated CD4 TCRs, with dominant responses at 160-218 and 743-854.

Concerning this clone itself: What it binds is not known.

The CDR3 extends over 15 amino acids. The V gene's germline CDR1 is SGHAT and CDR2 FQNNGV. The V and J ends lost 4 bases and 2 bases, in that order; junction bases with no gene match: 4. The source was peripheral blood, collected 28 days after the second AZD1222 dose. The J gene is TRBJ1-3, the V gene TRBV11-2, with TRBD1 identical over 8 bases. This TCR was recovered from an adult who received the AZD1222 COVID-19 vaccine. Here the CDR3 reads CASSSGGSTGNTIYF. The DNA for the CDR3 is TGTGCCAGCAGCTCAGGGGGCTCAACTGGAAACACCATATATTTT.